The clone carrying this TCR beta chain showed up many times. Its antigen is unidentified. CDR3 length: 16 amino acids. From germline, CDR1 is WNHNN and CDR2 SYGVQD (reference sequence). V lost 0 bases, J lost 2 bases, and 11 bases lay in between. This sample stems from a study of early T cells in non-severe SARS-CoV-2 infection. Study-level information: From unsorted whole blood, bulk RNA was sequenced, and the chains remained unpaired. Study-wide results and limits: Anti-spike CD8 specificities were favored by VDJdb matching, whose results missed private and CD4 specificities.

Unique molecular identifier tags were affixed to discrete cDNA molecules. TCRdb reanalysed the 5' RACE reads using MiXCR and keeps one entry per CDR3 protein. Here the sample spans 30,000 to 45,000 distinct CDR3 sequences, 4.5% to 7% being singletons. This sequence was found in an adult who was a healthcare worker with PCR-confirmed SARS-CoV-2 infection or an uninfected control (not recorded which). The chain couples TRBV10-1 to TRBJ2-1; D unresolved. The input for sequencing was whole blood, taken at baseline. The CDR3 bases are TGCGCCAGCAGTGAGTCGAGCTCTCCACCCTACAATGAGCAGTTCTTC. This translates into CASSESSSPPYNEQFF.